The 18 T cell receptor beta chains in this list originate from one sample, sequenced in a study of T cells after yellow fever vaccination. TCRdb re-analysed the 5' RACE reads in MiXCR, keeping a single row per CDR3 protein. The repertoire holds approximately 300,000 distinct CDR3 sequences, around 11% seen once, with about 3.5% in the top ten. The starting material was CD4+ T cells sorted from PBMCs, obtained 45 days after the yellow fever booster vaccination. The receptors derive from a man in his late teens or twenties who received the YFV17D yellow fever vaccine.

This clonotype was observed a few times. The chain recombines TRBV4-3 with TRBJ1-2, with D perhaps matching TRBD1 (5 bases). Germline V gene lookup returns CDR1 LGHNA and CDR2 YSLEER. The ends were cut back, 4 bases at V and 2 bases at J, with 29 bases in the middle. The length of the CDR3 is 20 residues. CDR3 DNA sequence: TGCGCCAGCAGCCCGAACCCCGGGACTTATAACTTAAGAGCGAACTATGGCTACACCTTC. As protein: CASSPNPGTYNLRANYGYTF.

This clonotype was picked up many times. The V gene is TRBV10-3, the J gene TRBJ1-4; D gene uncertain. V dropped 2 bases and J dropped 0 bases, with 13 bases sitting between them. Germline CDR1 is ENHRY and CDR2 is SYGVKD. The CDR3 spans 17 residues. The CDR3: CAISELGSTSTNEKLFF. CDR3 nucleotides: TGTGCCATCAGTGAGCTTGGCAGCACCTCAACTAATGAAAAACTGTTTTTT.

This clonotype was observed a handful of times. The V gene is TRBV2, the J gene TRBJ2-1, with 9 bases matching TRBD1. This CDR3 has 15 amino acids. The V and J ends lost 4 bases and 6 bases, in that order; junction bases with no gene match: 7. Germline V gene lookup returns CDR1 SNHLY and CDR2 FYNNEI. The CDR3 loop reads CASSATGGAGNEQFF. The CDR3 region has the DNA TGTGCCAGCAGTGCAACAGGGGGCGCCGGCAATGAGCAGTTCTTC.

This clonotype was counted ten times or more. This chain uses TRBV12-3 or TRBV12-4 with TRBJ1-6; a possible D gene is TRBD1 (5 bases). The CDR3 runs to 14 residues. V gave up 6 bases and J gave up 7 bases, with 13 bases separating them. The CDR3 loop reads CASRSREGNSPLHF. The CDR3 DNA follows: TGTGCCAGCAGGAGCCGGGAGGGGAATTCACCCCTCCACTTT.

This clonotype was counted ten times or more. The chain links TRBV11-2 to TRBJ2-3; 7 bases align to TRBD1. The length of the CDR3 is 16 residues. Germline CDR1 reads SGHAT; CDR2 reads FQNNGV. V was pared by 0 bases and J by 6 bases, with 9 bases of the junction left unmatched. The CDR3 nucleotides read TGTGCCAGCAGCTTAGAAGGGGGCCTCAAGGTGGATACGCAGTATTTT. This sequence encodes CASSLEGGLKVDTQYF.

The V gene is TRBV6-2 or TRBV6-3, the J gene TRBJ2-7, with D hard to call. V was clipped by 4 bases and J by 6 bases, with 16 bases between them. This CDR3 comprises 14 residues. Germline values: CDR1 MNHEY, CDR2 SVGEGT. CDR3 bases: TGTGCCAGCAGTTTCCCGGGCCGACTTGCCGAGCAGTACGTC. Its translation is CASSFPGRLAEQYV.

The rearrangement links TRBV7-9 to TRBJ2-5, with D possibly being TRBD1 or TRBD2 (5 bases each). CDR3 length equals 13 residues. The V gene lost 6 bases and the J gene lost 7 bases, with 15 bases spanning the gap. Germline assignment: CDR1 SEHNR and CDR2 FQNEAQ (reference sequence). The CDR3 region has the DNA TGTGCCAGCAGGGGGGTCGCAAGTGGGACCCAGTACTTC. It translates to CASRGVASGTQYF.

This sequence joins TRBV19 and TRBJ1-5, with D tentatively TRBD1 (5 bases). Trimming took off 3 bases at V and 7 bases at J, with 13 bases between the two ends. CDR3 length equals 14 residues. The germline V gene has CDR1 LNHDA and CDR2 SQIVND (reference sequence). The CDR3 reads CASSIRADKQPQHF. CDR3 bases: TGTGCCAGTAGTATCAGGGCGGACAAGCAGCCCCAGCATTTT.

J is TRBJ1-5 and V is TRBV18; no firm D call. This CDR3 is 14 amino acids long. The V gene's germline CDR1 is KGHSH and CDR2 LQKENI. Trimming took off 3 bases at V and 2 bases at J, with 8 bases between the two ends. CDR3 sequence (DNA): TGTGCCAGCTCACCGATGAGAGGCAATCAGCCCCAGCATTTT. It is translated as CASSPMRGNQPQHF. Variable domain in full (rest from reference TRBV18 and TRBJ1-5): NAGVMQNPRHLVRRRGQEARLRCSPMKGHSHVYWYRQLPEEGLKFMVYLQKENIIDESGMPKERFSAEFPKEGPSILRIQQVVRGDSAAYFCASSPMRGNQPQHFGDGTRLSIL.

This clonotype was picked up a small number of times. This chain links TRBV6-2 or TRBV6-3 with TRBJ2-7; D is ambiguous. This CDR3 is built from 12 residues. The V end lost 4 bases, the J end lost 7 bases, and 11 bases lay between the germline ends. Germline CDR1 reads MNHEY; CDR2 reads SVGEGT. CDR3 residues: CASSSHVGEQYV. The CDR3 bases are TGTGCCAGCAGTTCCCACGTAGGAGAGCAGTACGTC.

The V call is TRBV18, the J call TRBJ1-2; a weak D match, TRBD1 (5 bases). CDR3 size: 13 residues. Trimming left V 2 bases short and J 10 bases short, with 14 bases between. From germline, CDR1 is KGHSH and CDR2 LQKENI. CDR3 residues: CASSPGWDGDYTF. Here the CDR3 DNA reads TGTGCCAGCTCACCAGGGTGGGACGGTGACTACACCTTC.

The V and J genes are TRBV10-3 and TRBJ2-3, with 7 bases fitting TRBD2. The CDR3 is made up of 14 amino acids. CDR1 and CDR2 from the germline V gene are ENHRY and SYGVKD. Trimming removed 6 bases from V and 3 bases from J; junction bases left unmatched: 6. CDR3 in DNA: TGTGCCATCAGGACTAGCTCGGGTACAGATACGCAGTATTTT. Translating gives CAIRTSSGTDTQYF.

This rearrangement joins TRBV18 to TRBJ2-5; D is perhaps TRBD2 (5 bases). The V end lost 3 bases, the J end lost 0 bases, and 8 bases lay between the germline ends. The CDR3 is 14 residues long. CDR1 and CDR2 (germline): KGHSH, LQKENI. CDR3 coding DNA: TGTGCCAGCTCACCGGAGGTCCACCAAGAGACCCAGTACTTC. The encoded protein is CASSPEVHQETQYF.

This clonotype was picked up many times. The CDR3 coding sequence is TGTGCCAGCAGCGAACAGGGGGATGGCTACACCTTC. Translation: CASSEQGDGYTF. The chain carries TRBV2 and TRBJ1-2; 8 bases fit TRBD1. Germline-derived CDR1 and CDR2 are SNHLY and FYNNEI. The CDR3 spans 12 residues. The junction had 3 bases not matched to a gene; V was cut back by 6 bases and J by 6 bases.

This clonotype has just a few counts. V and J are TRBV6-6 and TRBJ2-2; D is perhaps TRBD1 (6 bases). The V gene's germline CDR1 is MNHNY and CDR2 SVGAGI (reference sequence). This CDR3 is built from 15 residues. The V gene lost 5 bases and the J gene lost 4 bases, with 14 bases spanning the gap. The DNA of the CDR3 is TGTGCCAGCAGTGTTACAGGGCTGGGCACCGGGGAGCTGTTTTTT. Amino acid sequence: CASSVTGLGTGELFF.

A single count supports this clonotype. The chain recombines TRBV6-5 with TRBJ1-5; perhaps TRBD1 as D (5 bases). The germline CDR1 and CDR2 sequences are MNHEY and SVGAGI. CDR3 length: 14 residues. Trimming cost V 4 bases and J 3 bases, with 10 bases left between them. The CDR3 sequence: CASSSRVPNQPQHF. CDR3 coding DNA: TGTGCCAGCAGTTCCAGGGTCCCCAATCAGCCCCAGCATTTT.

This chain joins TRBV4-2 and TRBJ2-5, with a possible D match to TRBD2 (5 bases). There are 15 residues in the CDR3. V was trimmed by 2 bases and J by 5 bases, leaving 15 bases between them. CDR1 LGHNA and CDR2 YNFKEQ come from the germline V gene. The CDR3 DNA reads as TGTGCCAGCAGCCAAACCACTAGTTTCGGCGAGACCCAGTACTTC. Amino acids: CASSQTTSFGETQYF.

This clonotype was seen a handful of times. The chain is built from TRBV5-1 and TRBJ2-1; tentatively, D is TRBD1 (6 bases). Germline CDR1 is SGHRS and CDR2 is YFSETQ. V shed 1 base and J shed 10 bases, with 9 bases lying between them. The CDR3 runs 12 residues. The DNA of the CDR3 is TGCGCCAGCAGCTTGAGCACAGGGGAGCAGTTCTTC. It is translated as CASSLSTGEQFF.